A single sample is the source of the 2 T cell receptor beta chains below, sequenced in a study of identical twins' blood T cells. MiXCR, applied by TCRdb to the 5' RACE reads, yields one record per CDR3 protein. The data hold 300,000 to 450,000 distinct CDR3 sequences, with over 25% observed a single time. Sample: PBMCs. The receptors originated from a woman aged 18-55 years in good health.

This chain joins TRBV20-1 and TRBJ2-2; D remains unclear. V was shortened by 6 bases and J by 1 base, with 9 bases between the two germline ends. The CDR3 spans 13 residues. The germline gives CDR1 DFQATT, CDR2 SNEGSKA (reference sequence). CDR3 amino acids: CSAHPQNTGELFF. Here the CDR3 DNA reads TGCAGTGCCCACCCCCAGAACACCGGGGAGCTGTTTTTT.

This clonotype appeared a few times. V is TRBV6-2 or TRBV6-3 and J is TRBJ2-1, with 7 nucleotides matching TRBD1. Germline CDR1 and CDR2: MNHEY and SVGEGT. The CDR3 contains 15 residues. The V segment lost 7 bases and the J segment 0 bases; nucleotides outside the gene matches: 6. The CDR3 reads CASIDRVFSYNEQFF. The CDR3 nucleotides read TGTGCCAGCATCGACAGGGTCTTCTCCTACAATGAGCAGTTCTTC.